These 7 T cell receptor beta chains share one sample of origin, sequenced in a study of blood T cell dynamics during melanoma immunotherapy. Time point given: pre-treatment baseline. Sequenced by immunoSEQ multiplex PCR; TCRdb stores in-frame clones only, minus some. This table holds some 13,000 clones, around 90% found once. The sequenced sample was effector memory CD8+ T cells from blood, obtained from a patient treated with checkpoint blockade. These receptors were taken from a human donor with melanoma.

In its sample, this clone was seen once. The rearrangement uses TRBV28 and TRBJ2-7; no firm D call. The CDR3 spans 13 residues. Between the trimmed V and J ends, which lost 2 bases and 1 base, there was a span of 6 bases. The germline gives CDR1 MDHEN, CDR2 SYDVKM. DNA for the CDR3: TGTGCCAGCAGTTTAAGCGTGTCCTACGAGCAGTACTTC. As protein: CASSLSVSYEQYF.

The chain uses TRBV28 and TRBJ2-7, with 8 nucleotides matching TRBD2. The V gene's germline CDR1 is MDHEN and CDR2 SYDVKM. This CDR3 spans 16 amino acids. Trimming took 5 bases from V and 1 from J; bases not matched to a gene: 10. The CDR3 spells CASSRREGHLSYEQYF. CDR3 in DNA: TGTGCCAGCAGTCGACGGGAGGGCCATTTATCCTACGAGCAGTACTTC.

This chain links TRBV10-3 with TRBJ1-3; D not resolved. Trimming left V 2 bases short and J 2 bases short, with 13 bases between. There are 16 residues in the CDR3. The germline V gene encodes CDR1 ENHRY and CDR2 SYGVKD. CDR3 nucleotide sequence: TGTGCCATCAGTGAGAATAGACCCGAGGCTGGAAACACCATATATTTT. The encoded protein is CAISENRPEAGNTIYF.

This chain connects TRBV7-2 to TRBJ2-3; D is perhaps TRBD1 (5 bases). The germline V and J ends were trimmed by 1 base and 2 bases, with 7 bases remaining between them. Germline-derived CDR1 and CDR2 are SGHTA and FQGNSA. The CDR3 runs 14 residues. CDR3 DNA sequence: TGTGCCAGCAGCTTAGAGGGGTTCACAGATACGCAGTATTTT. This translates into CASSLEGFTDTQYF.

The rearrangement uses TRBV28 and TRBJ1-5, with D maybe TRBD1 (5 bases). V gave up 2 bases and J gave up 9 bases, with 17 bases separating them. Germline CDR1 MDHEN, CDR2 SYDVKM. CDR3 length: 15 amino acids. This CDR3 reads CASSLSQGYITPQHF. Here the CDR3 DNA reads TGTGCCAGCAGTTTAAGCCAGGGCTATATCACGCCCCAGCATTTT.

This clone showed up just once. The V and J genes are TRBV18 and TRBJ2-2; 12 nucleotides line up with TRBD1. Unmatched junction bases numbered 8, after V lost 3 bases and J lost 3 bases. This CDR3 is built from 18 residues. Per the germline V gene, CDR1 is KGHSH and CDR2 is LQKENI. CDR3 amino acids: CASSPITGQGAHTGELFF. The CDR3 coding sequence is TGTGCCAGCTCACCGATAACGGGACAGGGGGCCCACACCGGGGAGCTGTTTTTT.

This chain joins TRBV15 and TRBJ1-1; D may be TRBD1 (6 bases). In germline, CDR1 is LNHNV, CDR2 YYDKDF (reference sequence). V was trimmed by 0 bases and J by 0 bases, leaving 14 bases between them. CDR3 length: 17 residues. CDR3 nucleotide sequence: TGTGCCACCAGCAGAGATCTAGGGGGACAACTGAACACTGAAGCTTTCTTT. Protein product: CATSRDLGGQLNTEAFF. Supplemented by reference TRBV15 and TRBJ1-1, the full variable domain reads DAMVIQNPRYQVTQFGKPVTLSCSQTLNHNVMYWYQQKSSQAPKLLFHYYDKDFNNEADTPDNFQSRRPNTSFCFLDIRSPGLGDTAMYLCATSRDLGGQLNTEAFFGQGTRLTVV.